This T cell receptor (beta chain) was identified in a study of post-analysis software for immune sequencing data. Overall study context: The patients showed relapsing-remitting, secondary progressive and progressive-relapsing multiple sclerosis courses.

Sequencing libraries made from TCR beta cDNA carried unique molecular identifiers. There were about 0.85 to 11 million T cells, and some 500,000 cDNA molecules came from them. TCRdb re-called the PCR reads through MiXCR, storing one row per CDR3 protein. The data contain roughly 540,000 distinct CDR3 sequences, around 31% of them singletons. The study, taken as a whole, reports: A handful of TRBV segments were significantly more frequent in patients than in controls. TRBV5-6, TRBV5-1 and TRBV20-1 were among these segments. The authors found that F measure strongly co-clustered same-batch samples. The study found significantly lower normalized Chao1 diversity in multiple sclerosis patients than in controls.

This clonotype was seen a handful of times. Its antigen remains unknown. The CDR3 is 17 amino acids. Trimming stripped 0 bases from V and 3 bases from J, with 16 bases between. Germline-derived CDR1 and CDR2 are MGHRA and YSYEKL. Source material: blood. The origin of this receptor is a girl under 18 with multiple sclerosis. V gene TRBV4-1 combines with J gene TRBJ2-3; weak D call: TRBD1 (7 bases). CDR3 region: CASSQDGAGGGTDTQYF. For the CDR3, the DNA is TGCGCCAGCAGCCAAGATGGGGCAGGGGGAGGAACAGATACGCAGTATTTT.